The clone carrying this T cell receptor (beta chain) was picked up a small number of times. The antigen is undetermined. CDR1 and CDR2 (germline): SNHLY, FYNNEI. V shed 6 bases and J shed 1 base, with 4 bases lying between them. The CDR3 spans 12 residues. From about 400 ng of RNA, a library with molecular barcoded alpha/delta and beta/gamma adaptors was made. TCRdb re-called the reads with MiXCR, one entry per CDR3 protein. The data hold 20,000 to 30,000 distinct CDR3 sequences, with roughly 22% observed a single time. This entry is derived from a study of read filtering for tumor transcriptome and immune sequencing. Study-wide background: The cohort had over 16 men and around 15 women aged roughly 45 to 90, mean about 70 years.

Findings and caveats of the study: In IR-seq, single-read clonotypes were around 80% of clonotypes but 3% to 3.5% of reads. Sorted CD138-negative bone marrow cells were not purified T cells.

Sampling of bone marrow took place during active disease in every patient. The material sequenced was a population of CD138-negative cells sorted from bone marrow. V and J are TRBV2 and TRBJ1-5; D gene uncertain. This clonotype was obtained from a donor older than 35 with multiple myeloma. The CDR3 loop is CASRRSNQPQHF. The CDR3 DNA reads TGTGCCAGCAGGCGGAGCAATCAGCCCCAGCATTTT.